The 14 T cell receptor beta chains below were found in one sample sequenced in a study of shared clonotypes between healthy human individuals. CD8 cells classed as naive were CD45RO-negative and positively selected for CCR7, excluding terminally differentiated effector memory CD45RA+ cells. Produced via immunoSEQ multiplex PCR; TCRdb's table is partial and in-frame only. Among under 850,000 clones listed, about 92% were seen once. The sequencing input was naive CD8+ T cells sorted from blood. All receptors come from a man aged 25 to 40 in good health.

This chain links TRBV30 with TRBJ2-7; tentative D call: TRBD1 (5 bases). CDR1 and CDR2 from the germline V gene are GTSNPN and SVGIG (reference sequence). V lost 2 bases to trimming and J lost 1 base, with 12 bases between them. The CDR3 spans 14 residues. This chain's CDR3 is CAWSSETVSYEQYF. In nucleotides, the CDR3 is TGTGCCTGGAGTTCTGAGACAGTTTCCTACGAGCAGTACTTC.

The chain links TRBV19 to TRBJ2-7, with TRBD1 identical over 9 bases. Germline CDR1 and CDR2: LNHDA and SQIVND (reference sequence). The CDR3 covers 17 residues. After removal of 11 bases from V and 1 base from J, the junction contained 18 bases not matched to a gene. The CDR3 DNA sequence: TGTGCCCCCGGTCACAGGGGGCTGGAGCGGGATTCCTACGAGCAGTACTTC. Protein product: CAPGHRGLERDSYEQYF.

The V and J genes are TRBV29-1 and TRBJ2-7, with a possible D match to TRBD1 (6 bases). CDR3 size: 14 residues. Trimming left V 1 base short and J 2 bases short, with 12 bases between. Germline V lookup: CDR1 SQVTM, CDR2 ANQGSEA. Here the CDR3 DNA reads TGCAGCGTTGAAGTGGCAGGGGCTACCTACGAGCAGTACTTC. Protein product: CSVEVAGATYEQYF.

The chain employs TRBV5-5 and TRBJ1-2; 7 bases fit TRBD1. CDR3 length: 14 amino acids. Unmatched junction bases numbered 4, after V lost 0 bases and J lost 5 bases. Germline loops: CDR1 SGHKS, CDR2 YYEKEE (reference sequence). CDR3 loop: CASSLDRQGYGYTF. The CDR3, as DNA: TGTGCCAGCAGCTTGGACCGACAGGGTTATGGCTACACCTTC.

In DNA, the CDR3 is TGTGCCAGCAGCCCGAGGCCCCTTGACGCGTACGAGCAGTACTTC. Translation: CASSPRPLDAYEQYF. V and J are TRBV14 and TRBJ2-7; no clear D gene. V was cut by 4 bases and J by 4 bases, with 17 bases left in between. CDR1 is SGHDN, CDR2 FVKESK, per germline. The CDR3 extends over 15 amino acids.

This clone was seen once. The chain has TRBV25-1 and TRBJ2-3; maybe TRBD2 (6 bases). Deletions cut 4 bases from V and 3 bases from J, with 11 bases between. In germline, CDR1 is MGHDK, CDR2 SYGVNS. CDR3 length: 14 amino acids. CDR3 sequence: CASSVTSFTDTQYF. The DNA of the CDR3 is TGTGCCAGCAGTGTTACTAGCTTTACAGATACGCAGTATTTT.

In its sample, this clone was seen once. The CDR3 coding sequence is TGTGCCAGCAGCTTAGATACTGCTTTGCCCTACAATGAGCAGTTCTTC. Translating gives CASSLDTALPYNEQFF. V and J are TRBV7-9 and TRBJ2-1; D gene ambiguous. The V and J ends lost 1 base and 2 bases respectively, with 12 bases between them. Germline assignment: CDR1 SEHNR and CDR2 FQNEAQ (reference sequence). The CDR3 extends over 16 amino acids. Looking up the rest from reference TRBV7-9 and TRBJ2-1 gives the full variable domain: DTGVSQNPRHKITKRGQNVTFRCDPISEHNRLYWYRQTLGQGPEFLTYFQNEAQLEKSRLLSDRFSAERPKGSFSTLEIQRTEQGDSAMYLCASSLDTALPYNEQFFGPGTRLTVL.

This chain uses TRBV15 with TRBJ2-6; D perhaps matches TRBD2 (5 bases). V lost 3 bases, J lost 4 bases, and 7 bases lay in between. The length of the CDR3 is 14 residues. Germline V gene data show CDR1 as LNHNV and CDR2 as YYDKDF (reference sequence). Written as DNA, the CDR3 is TGTGCCACCAGCAGGGAGGCCGGGGCCAACGTCCTGACTTTC. Translating gives CATSREAGANVLTF.

The chain combines TRBV11-1 with TRBJ2-1; 7 nucleotides match TRBD1. The CDR3 covers 19 residues. Germline CDR1 reads SGHAT; CDR2 reads FQDESV (reference sequence). With 5 bases clipped from V and 0 bases from J, the junction kept 16 bases outside the gene matches. CDR3 sequence (DNA): TGTGCCAGCAGCGCTAGTATGGACAGGATGGATAGCTCCTACAATGAGCAGTTCTTC. Protein: CASSASMDRMDSSYNEQFF.

On this clone: The same CDR3 also results from other DNA sequences found in this sample. J is TRBJ1-5 and V is TRBV19, with D perhaps matching TRBD1 (5 bases). This CDR3 is 15 amino acids long. Trimming left V 1 base short and J 4 bases short, with 11 bases between. Germline CDR1 and CDR2: LNHDA and SQIVND (reference sequence). The CDR3 protein is CASSIVGQPNQPQHF. The CDR3, as DNA: TGTGCCAGTAGTATAGTCGGACAACCAAATCAGCCCCAGCATTTT.

The genes are TRBV10-1 and TRBJ2-1; 13 bases agree with TRBD2. V lost 6 bases and J lost 3; bases outside the gene matches: 5. The V gene's germline CDR1 is WNHNN and CDR2 SYGVQD (reference sequence). The CDR3 is 16 amino acids. Here the CDR3 reads CASSRGTSGNYNEQFF. Written as DNA, the CDR3 is TGCGCCAGCAGCCGGGGGACTAGCGGGAACTACAATGAGCAGTTCTTC.

The chain joins TRBV10-3 to TRBJ2-7, with 8 positions matching TRBD1. The CDR3 covers 16 residues. The germline V gene encodes CDR1 ENHRY and CDR2 SYGVKD. V gave up 3 bases and J gave up 3 bases; unmatched junction bases: 10. Written as DNA, the CDR3 is TGTGCCATCAGTGACTACGACAGGGGACCCCGCTACGAGCAGTACTTC. It specifies CAISDYDRGPRYEQYF.

Comments on this clone: Within the sample, other DNA sequences also encode this same CDR3. This rearrangement joins TRBV7-9 to TRBJ2-3; TRBD1 might be the D (5 bases). Germline loops: CDR1 SEHNR, CDR2 FQNEAQ (reference sequence). V was trimmed by 0 bases and J by 4 bases, leaving 5 bases between them. The CDR3 spans 13 residues. CDR3 protein: CASSLAGPDTQYF. Written as DNA, the CDR3 is TGTGCCAGCAGCTTAGCGGGGCCAGATACGCAGTATTTT. The full variable domain, in which reference TRBV7-9 and TRBJ2-3 provide the parts outside the CDR3, is DTGVSQNPRHKITKRGQNVTFRCDPISEHNRLYWYRQTLGQGPEFLTYFQNEAQLEKSRLLSDRFSAERPKGSFSTLEIQRTEQGDSAMYLCASSLAGPDTQYFGPGTRLTVL.

The rearrangement uses TRBV28 and TRBJ1-1; no clear D gene. The CDR3 length is 15 residues. The germline V and J ends were trimmed by 5 bases and 5 bases, with 18 bases remaining between them. Looked up from germline, CDR1 is MDHEN and CDR2 is SYDVKM. DNA of the CDR3: TGTGCCAGCAGTCCGGGCCGAATGGGTGGGACTGAAGCTTTCTTT. Protein product: CASSPGRMGGTEAFF. Combining the CDR3 with reference TRBV28 and TRBJ1-1 gives the whole variable domain DVKVTQSSRYLVKRTGEKVFLECVQDMDHENMFWYRQDPGLGLRLIYFSYDVKMKEKGDIPEGYSVSREKKERFSLILESASTNQTSMYLCASSPGRMGGTEAFFGQGTRLTVV.